This record covers a single T cell receptor beta chain. This sample is drawn from a study of T cell responses to AZD1222 COVID-19 vaccine. Generated by immunoSEQ multiplex PCR, the TCRdb table keeps only in-frame clones and is missing some. Found here are about 25,000 clones, roughly 87% of them singletons; the top ten hold 30% to 40%. CDR1 and CDR2 (germline): MNHEY, SMNVEV (reference sequence). Trimming took 7 bases from V and 1 from J, leaving 13 bases between them. This CDR3 is 14 amino acids long. This clonotype originated in an adult who received the AZD1222 COVID-19 vaccine. The source material was peripheral blood, sampled 28 days after the second AZD1222 dose. The chain uses TRBV27 and TRBJ1-1; no clear D gene. CDR3 sequence: CASTPWVGNTEAFF. The CDR3 DNA is TGTGCCAGCACCCCCTGGGTTGGGAACACTGAAGCTTTCTTT.